One sample yielded the 20 T cell receptor beta chains listed below, sequenced in a study of shared clonotypes between healthy human individuals. Method: immunoSEQ multiplex PCR; TCRdb's copy keeps in-frame clones and lacks some. Here the sample spans nearly 1,000,000 clones, 76% being singletons. The source material was memory CD4+ T cells sorted from blood. Regarding subset: CD45RA-negative fraction. The receptors derive from a man between 18 and 35 years old in good health.

The chain uses TRBV30 and TRBJ1-5; D not resolved. The CDR3 consists of 13 residues. CDR1 GTSNPN and CDR2 SVGIG come from the germline V gene (reference sequence). V was trimmed by 3 bases and J by 2 bases, leaving 8 bases between them. CDR3: CAWREGGNQPQHF. Here the CDR3 DNA reads TGTGCCTGGAGGGAAGGAGGCAATCAGCCCCAGCATTTT.

The genes are TRBV19 and TRBJ1-5; 7 nucleotides align to TRBD1. Trimming cost V 5 bases and J 2 bases; bases outside gene matches: 9. There are 16 residues in the CDR3. Germline values: CDR1 LNHDA, CDR2 SQIVND (reference sequence). The CDR3 region is CASSFLTGSRNQPQHF. CDR3 in DNA: TGTGCCAGTAGTTTCCTGACAGGGTCCCGCAATCAGCCCCAGCATTTT.

This clone showed up just a few times. The chain employs TRBV5-1 and TRBJ2-5; 12 positions agree with TRBD2. Trimming removed 2 bases from V and 5 bases from J; junction bases left unmatched: 1. The CDR3 consists of 14 residues. CDR1 SGHRS and CDR2 YFSETQ come from the germline V gene. DNA of the CDR3: TGCGCCAGCAGCTTCACTAGCGGGAGGGAGACCCAGTACTTC. Its translation is CASSFTSGRETQYF.

This rearrangement joins TRBV7-9 to TRBJ1-2; 7 positions agree with TRBD1. Germline lookup yields CDR1 SEHNR and CDR2 FQNEAQ (reference sequence). V shed 1 base, J shed 3 bases, and the junction held 8 bases outside the gene matches. The CDR3 extends over 16 amino acids. Here the CDR3 DNA reads TGTGCCAGCAGCTTAGGGACAGGCACCTTGGACTATGGCTACACCTTC. Protein sequence: CASSLGTGTLDYGYTF.

This chain's CDR3 is CASSPSPPGQFQGYTF. CDR3 coding DNA: TGTGCCAGCTCACCTTCACCACCTGGGCAGTTCCAGGGCTACACCTTC. The V call is TRBV18, the J call TRBJ1-2; D not resolved. The CDR3 is 16 amino acids. Germline lookup yields CDR1 KGHSH and CDR2 LQKENI. V was cut by 3 bases and J by 8 bases, with 22 bases left in between.

The chain is built from TRBV9 and TRBJ1-3, with D hard to call. V was trimmed by 1 base and J by 7 bases, leaving 9 bases between them. The CDR3 length is 13 residues. The germline V gene has CDR1 SGDLS and CDR2 YYNGEE. The CDR3 here is CASSVSTLNTIYF. DNA of the CDR3: TGTGCCAGCAGCGTAAGCACTCTCAACACCATATATTTT. Supplemented by reference TRBV9 and TRBJ1-3, the full variable domain reads DSGVTQTPKHLITATGQRVTLRCSPRSGDLSVYWYQQSLDQGLQFLIQYYNGEERAKGNILERFSAQQFPDLHSELNLSSLELGDSALYFCASSVSTLNTIYFGEGSWLTVV.

The chain links TRBV6-5 to TRBJ2-3; the D is unclear. Trimming took off 2 bases at V and 2 bases at J, with 14 bases between the two ends. This CDR3 is 16 amino acids long. Germline V lookup: CDR1 MNHEY, CDR2 SVGAGI. CDR3 loop: CASSYQQPSSTDTQYF. The CDR3 coding sequence is TGTGCCAGCAGTTACCAGCAGCCCTCCTCCACAGATACGCAGTATTTT.

This clone was counted a few times. The chain uses TRBV18 and TRBJ1-2; weak D call: TRBD1 (5 bases). The CDR3 is 14 residues long. CDR1 is KGHSH and CDR2 is LQKENI in the germline V gene. V lost 0 bases and J lost 7, with 12 bases in between. CDR3 DNA: TGTGCCAGCTCACCACCGTCAGGGATCGGTGGCTACACCTTC. Translation: CASSPPSGIGGYTF.

The chain links TRBV4-1 to TRBJ2-7; 7 bases are shared with TRBD2. The CDR3 runs to 15 residues. V lost 0 bases to trimming and J lost 2 bases; unmatched junction nucleotides: 4. Germline assignment: CDR1 MGHRA and CDR2 YSYEKL. The CDR3: CASSQEVLAAYEQYF. The CDR3 DNA is TGCGCCAGCAGCCAAGAGGTCCTAGCGGCCTACGAGCAGTACTTC.

This chain joins TRBV7-6 and TRBJ2-1; 7 bases match TRBD2. The germline gives CDR1 SGHVS, CDR2 FNYEAQ. The CDR3 covers 17 residues. Trimming removed 3 bases from V and 4 bases from J; junction bases left unmatched: 12. CDR3 DNA: TGTGCCAGCAGCTTTTTAGAAGGCCTAGCGGCGTACAATGAGCAGTTCTTC. Protein product: CASSFLEGLAAYNEQFF.

The rearrangement uses TRBV11-2 and TRBJ1-2; the D gene is possibly TRBD1 (5 bases). V lost 0 bases, J lost 7 bases, and 9 bases lay in between. From germline, CDR1 is SGHAT and CDR2 FQNNGV. The CDR3 has 13 amino acids. As DNA, the CDR3 is TGTGCCAGCAGCTTAGACGGAAGGGGTGGCTACACCTTC. This sequence encodes CASSLDGRGGYTF.

Comment on this clone: Other DNA sequences in this sample translate to the same CDR3. This rearrangement joins TRBV19 to TRBJ1-1, with TRBD1 as a possible D gene (6 bases). The V and J ends lost 5 bases and 5 bases respectively, with 12 bases between them. The germline V gene has CDR1 LNHDA and CDR2 SQIVND (reference sequence). The CDR3 extends over 13 amino acids. CDR3: CASSSQGGTEAFF. For the CDR3, the DNA is TGTGCCAGTAGTTCACAGGGCGGGACTGAAGCTTTCTTT. The variable domain in full, completed from reference TRBV19 and TRBJ1-1, reads DGGITQSPKYLFRKEGQNVTLSCEQNLNHDAMYWYRQDPGQGLRLIYYSQIVNDFQKGDIAEGYSVSREKKESFPLTVTSAQKNPTAFYLCASSSQGGTEAFFGQGTRLTVV.

The chain joins TRBV14 to TRBJ2-1; D is possibly TRBD2 (7 bases). V lost 0 bases, J lost 9 bases, and 21 bases lay in between. This CDR3 has 17 residues. Germline V gene data show CDR1 as SGHDN and CDR2 as FVKESK. The CDR3 DNA is TGTGCCAGCAGCCAAGAATGGACGGGGGCCAGGGAGGGTGAGCAGTTCTTC. Translation: CASSQEWTGAREGEQFF.

CDR3 nucleotide sequence: TGTGCCAGCAGCGTAGGGTCGGACCCCTACGAGCAGTACTTC. Protein sequence: CASSVGSDPYEQYF. The gene calls are TRBV9 and TRBJ2-7; D is undetermined. The CDR3 contains 14 residues. CDR1 and CDR2 (germline): SGDLS, YYNGEE. V gave up 0 bases and J gave up 2 bases, with 9 bases separating them.

The chain links TRBV19 to TRBJ2-3, with 8 bases lining up with TRBD1. The junction had 6 bases not matched to a gene; V was cut back by 10 bases and J by 0 bases. CDR3 length: 14 residues. Germline V CDR1 and CDR2: LNHDA, SQIVND (reference sequence). CDR3 sequence reads: CATRTGPSTDTQYF. The CDR3 DNA sequence: TGTGCCACAAGGACAGGGCCTAGCACAGATACGCAGTATTTT.

The rearrangement links TRBV11-2 to TRBJ1-6; no clear D gene. Germline V CDR1 and CDR2: SGHAT, FQNNGV. V was cut by 1 base and J by 10 bases, with 14 bases left in between. The CDR3 length is 15 residues. In DNA form, the CDR3 reads TGTGCCAGCAGCTTAGGCAACATCGGTCAGTCACCCCTCCACTTT. Translation gives CASSLGNIGQSPLHF.

This clone was counted between two and nine times. Other DNA sequences in the sample encode the same CDR3. The chain employs TRBV30 and TRBJ1-2; no definite D call. Between the trimmed V and J ends, which lost 2 bases and 1 base, there was a span of 8 bases. The CDR3 has 13 amino acids. Germline CDR1 GTSNPN, CDR2 SVGIG (reference sequence). CDR3 loop: CAWSLGSNYGYTF. CDR3 DNA sequence: TGTGCCTGGAGTTTGGGCAGTAACTATGGCTACACCTTC.

Regarding this clone: A much bigger clone sits one base away, suggesting this may be a read error. V usage is TRBV7-9 and J usage is TRBJ1-2; D gene uncertain. This CDR3 has 12 amino acids. Trimming left V 5 bases short and J 5 bases short, with 9 bases between. Germline CDR1 SEHNR, CDR2 FQNEAQ (reference sequence). The CDR3 DNA sequence: TGTGCCAGCAGCCGGGAGAGGTATGGCTACACCTTC. Translation: CASSRERYGYTF.

The chain combines TRBV27 with TRBJ2-7; 7 bases are shared with TRBD1. The trim removed 5 bases at V and 3 bases at J, leaving 13 bases unmatched. The CDR3 contains 16 residues. Germline V gives CDR1 MNHEY, CDR2 SMNVEV (reference sequence). The CDR3 spells CASSPSSGQKYYEQYF. The DNA for the CDR3 is TGTGCCAGCAGTCCATCATCGGGACAGAAGTACTACGAGCAGTACTTC.

The chain is built from TRBV9 and TRBJ2-5; 10 bases map to TRBD1. CDR3 length equals 17 residues. CDR1 SGDLS and CDR2 YYNGEE come from the germline V gene. V was pared by 0 bases and J by 4 bases, with 9 bases of the junction left unmatched. The CDR3 protein is CASSVGTGGIVRETQYF. The CDR3 region has the DNA TGTGCCAGCAGCGTAGGGACAGGGGGTATAGTGAGAGAGACCCAGTACTTC.